The entry below describes one T cell receptor (beta chain). The antigen is not known. This sample was taken from a study of vaccination and CD4 T cells after COVID-19. Study in general: Stimulation of cells relied on overlapping spike peptides derived from SARS-CoV-2, HCoV-NL63, HCoV-OC43 and HCoV-229E.

The Oncomine TCR Beta short-read assay generated sequence data from the DNA of cultured CD4+ T cells. After culture, CD4+ T cells served as the source for genomic DNA extraction. TCRdb itself ran the PCR reads through MiXCR, one entry per CDR3 protein. The repertoire holds some 16,000 distinct CDR3 sequences, roughly 50% seen once, with roughly an eighth in the top ten. Treatment in this sample: approximately 10-day PBMC culture with coronavirus spike peptide pools or control peptides (ViraFEST assay). Via ViraFEST, peptide pools expanded antigen-specific T cells before TCR sequencing. This clonotype was obtained from a human donor who had recovered from COVID-19. Sequenced material: CD4+ T cells from blood, cultured in vitro.

The CDR3 sequence: CASSLVQYEQYF. The CDR3 DNA reads as TGTGCCAGCAGCTTGGTGCAGTACGAGCAGTACTTC. The chain combines TRBV5-6 with TRBJ2-7; D gene unclear. From germline, CDR1 is SGHDT and CDR2 YYEEEE. The CDR3 is 12 residues long. V gave up 0 bases and J gave up 4 bases, with 5 bases separating them.